A single sample gave rise to the 5 T cell receptor beta chains below, sequenced in a study of shared clonotypes between healthy human individuals. Libraries were prepared by immunoSEQ multiplex PCR; TCRdb keeps only in-frame clonotypes and omits some of them. The sample includes about 800,000 clones, roughly 96% of them seen just once. Naive CD8 cells comprised CD45RO-negative, CCR7-positively selected cells, excluding terminally differentiated effector memory CD45RA+ cells. The source material was naive CD8+ T cells sorted from blood. Receptors were obtained from a man aged 25-40 years in good health.

V gene TRBV7-8 combines with J gene TRBJ1-5, with 12 bases matching TRBD1. Trimming took 6 bases from V and 6 from J; bases not matched to a gene: 6. The CDR3 runs 15 residues. The germline CDR1 and CDR2 sequences are SGHVS and FQNEAQ. This CDR3 is CASRRDRGLGQPQHF. The CDR3 DNA follows: TGTGCCAGCAGGCGGGACAGGGGGCTTGGTCAGCCCCAGCATTTT.

This clone came up once. The rearrangement links TRBV11-2 to TRBJ2-7; D gene ambiguous. Deletions cut 0 bases from V and 3 bases from J, with 9 bases between. In germline, CDR1 is SGHAT, CDR2 FQNNGV. The CDR3 spans 14 residues. CDR3 in DNA: TGTGCCAGCAGCTTAGAACAAGATCTCTACGAGCAGTACTTC. Translation gives CASSLEQDLYEQYF.

The chain employs TRBV27 and TRBJ2-6, with D perhaps TRBD1 (6 bases). CDR3 length equals 18 residues. In germline, CDR1 is MNHEY, CDR2 SMNVEV (reference sequence). Trimming stripped 6 bases from V and 7 bases from J, with 25 bases between. CDR3 amino acids: CASSTRQGRSLGANVLTF. The DNA of the CDR3 is TGTGCCAGCAGCACGCGGCAGGGGAGAAGTCTGGGAGCCAACGTCCTGACTTTC. The full variable domain, its missing parts supplied by reference TRBV27 and TRBJ2-6, is EAQVTQNPRYLITVTGKKLTVTCSQNMNHEYMSWYRQDPGLGLRQIYYSMNVEVTDKGDVPEGYKVSRKEKRNFPLILESPSPNQTSLYFCASSTRQGRSLGANVLTFGAGSRLTVL.

V is TRBV19 and J is TRBJ2-7, with TRBD1 as a possible D gene (5 bases). The V gene's germline CDR1 is LNHDA and CDR2 SQIVND (reference sequence). Deletions cut 0 bases from V and 2 bases from J, with 8 bases between. The CDR3 spans 14 residues. The CDR3 DNA sequence: TGTGCCAGTAGTATAGATGCAGGGACCTACGAGCAGTACTTC. It is translated as CASSIDAGTYEQYF.

The CDR3 is CASSLTSGSPNEQYF. The CDR3 nucleotides are TGTGCCAGCAGTTTGACTAGCGGGAGCCCTAACGAGCAGTACTTC. The chain combines TRBV11-2 with TRBJ2-7, with TRBD2 identical over 12 bases. CDR3 size: 15 residues. CDR1 is SGHAT, CDR2 FQNNGV, per germline. Trimming cost V 6 bases and J 5 bases; bases outside gene matches: 8.